A selection of T cell receptor beta chains follows, all from one sample in a study of T-cell reconstitution after alpha-beta-depleted transplantation in children. TCRdb reprocessed the PCR reads via MiXCR and lists one record per CDR3 protein. The repertoire includes more than 550,000 distinct CDR3 sequences, about 11% of them detected once, and less than 5% sits in the top ten. Sequences were derived from PBMCs from the stem cell graft donor, sampled from the stem cell graft. The receptor set was obtained from a human donor who donated a stem cell graft to a child with acute myeloid leukemia. The CDR3 runs from the conserved cysteine through the conserved F or W. Each record gives: J gene, D gene, V gene, clone size, CDR3 DNA, CDR3 protein. A D gene is named only where the DNA matches it firmly. Only some rows state a clone size, as once, few, many or a class for expanded clones.

>TRBJ2-3|TRBD2|TRBV4-3|NA
TGCGCCAGCAGCCAAGATGGGCTAGCGGTCCTCAAGGGGTCCACAGATACGCAGTATTTT
CASSQDGLAVLKGSTDTQYF
>TRBJ2-3|NA|TRBV5-1|few
TGCGCCAGCAGCCCCGGACGGACCACAGATACGCAGTATTTT
CASSPGRTTDTQYF
>TRBJ2-1|NA|TRBV6-4|many
TGTGCCAGCAGTTTCGCCGGGAGAGGCGGTTCCTACAATGAGCAGTTCTTC
CASSFAGRGGSYNEQFF
>TRBJ2-6|TRBD2|TRBV29-1|few
TGCAGCGTGCCCAGACTAGCGGGAGACTCTGGGGCCAACGTCCTGACTTTC
CSVPRLAGDSGANVLTF
>TRBJ2-7|TRBD1|TRBV7-2|NA
TGTGCCAGCAGCACCCGGACAGGGTTCGAGCAGTACTTC
CASSTRTGFEQYF
>TRBJ2-1|NA|TRBV4-3|NA
TGCGCCAGCAGCCAGAAGCCCGGGAACTCAAATGAGCAGTTCTTC
CASSQKPGNSNEQFF
>TRBJ1-2|NA|TRBV6-1|few
TGTGCCAGCAGTGAAGGGCCTGGAGTGTATGGCTACACCTTC
CASSEGPGVYGYTF
>TRBJ2-5|TRBD1|TRBV10-3|few
TGTGCCACCGCAGGGGGCGCGGGCATGGAAGAGACCCAGTACTTC
CATAGGAGMEETQYF
>TRBJ2-7|NA|TRBV18|NA
TGTGCCAGCTCACCGAGCGTCAAGCCCTACGAGCAGTACTTC
CASSPSVKPYEQYF
>TRBJ1-2|NA|TRBV20-1|few
TGCAGTGCTAGAGGGACAGTCTATGGCTACACCTTC
CSARGTVYGYTF
>TRBJ2-5|TRBD2|TRBV20-1|NA
TGCAGTGCTAGAAATCCAGCGGGAGGCGGACAAGAGACCCAGTACTTC
CSARNPAGGGQETQYF
>TRBJ2-3|TRBD2|TRBV20-1|many
TGCAGTGCTAGATCTCTATCGGGAGGCCTGACAGATACGCAGTATTTT
CSARSLSGGLTDTQYF
>TRBJ2-5|NA|TRBV5-6|NA
TGTGCCAGCAGCTTGGGAGGAGGGGTCCTACAAGAGACCCAGTACTTC
CASSLGGGVLQETQYF
>TRBJ2-1|NA|TRBV29-1|NA
TGCAGCGTTGACGGTGCCGGGTTCAATGAGCAGTTCTTC
CSVDGAGFNEQFF
>TRBJ2-5|TRBD2|TRBV7-2|NA
TGTGCCAGCAGTCCAGCGGGAATGATTGAGACCCAGTACTTC
CASSPAGMIETQYF
>TRBJ2-3|NA|TRBV6-5|many
TGTGCCAGCAGTTACTCATATAGCACAGATACGCAGTATTTT
CASSYSYSTDTQYF
>TRBJ2-7|NA|TRBV7-2|few
TGTGCCAGCACTCAAAGTAGGGGGAGCTACGAGCAGTACTTC
CASTQSRGSYEQYF
>TRBJ1-5|NA|TRBV7-9|few
TGTGCCAGCAGCTTACTCCGGGGAGATCAGCCCCAGCATTTT
CASSLLRGDQPQHF
>TRBJ1-1|NA|TRBV5-8|many
TGTGCCAGCAGCTTTCGCAGTAACTTGGGCACTGAAGCTTTCTTT
CASSFRSNLGTEAFF
>TRBJ2-4|NA|TRBV6-5|NA
TGTGCCAGCAGTAACCACAGGGAAACCAAAAACATTCAGTACTTC
CASSNHRETKNIQYF
>TRBJ2-3|TRBD2|TRBV29-1|NA
TGCAGCGTTGAGGGGTCGCGGGAGTTCCCAGATACGCAGTATTTT
CSVEGSREFPDTQYF
>TRBJ2-7|NA|TRBV4-2|NA
TGTGCCAGCAGCCAAGTCCCCGATGGCGGAGGGGCCTCCTACGAGCAGTACTTC
CASSQVPDGGGASYEQYF
>TRBJ1-1|NA|TRBV20-1|many
TGCAGTGCCCCAAAAGGGACATTTGAAGCTTTCTTT
CSAPKGTFEAFF
>TRBJ2-5|TRBD2|TRBV5-1|few
TGCGCCAGCAACCCACGGAGCGGGAGGGCCGGGGAGACCCAGTACTTC
CASNPRSGRAGETQYF
>TRBJ2-5|NA|TRBV7-2|many
TGTGCCAGCAGCCCTAGAGTACCGGTGGGGGAGGAGGAGACCCAGTACTTC
CASSPRVPVGEEETQYF
>TRBJ2-1|NA|TRBV12-3/TRBV12-4|many
TGTGCCAGCAGTTTCGCCGGGACTGACAATGAGCAGTTCTTC
CASSFAGTDNEQFF
>TRBJ2-2|NA|TRBV28|NA
TGTGCCAGCTTTTGGACGAACACCGGGGAGCTGTTTTTT
CASFWTNTGELFF
>TRBJ1-1|NA|TRBV20-1|few
TGCAGTGCCAGGACCGGGGGGCGAGGCTGGTTGACTGAAGCTTTCTTT
CSARTGGRGWLTEAFF
>TRBJ2-7|NA|TRBV5-1|NA
TGCGCCAGCAGCTTGGAAAGTAGCCGGGACGAGCAGTACTTC
CASSLESSRDEQYF
>TRBJ1-2|TRBD1|TRBV29-1|many
TGCAGCGTTCGACCGGGACAGGGTAGTGTTAGCTACACCTTC
CSVRPGQGSVSYTF
>TRBJ2-5|NA|TRBV20-1|NA
TGCAGTGCTTCACAAAGACCGGGGGGAGGGGGCGGGGAGACCCAGTACTTC
CSASQRPGGGGGETQYF
>TRBJ1-5|TRBD1|TRBV6-1|NA
TGTGCCAGCGGGACAGCGGGCAATCAGCCCCAGCATTTT
CASGTAGNQPQHF
>TRBJ1-1|TRBD1|TRBV29-1|few
TGCAGCGCCGCCGGGACAGGGGACACTGAAGCTTTCTTT
CSAAGTGDTEAFF
>TRBJ2-7|TRBD1|TRBV6-5|few
TGTGCCAGCAGTTACCAGGGACAGGGGGCTTACGAGCAGTACTTC
CASSYQGQGAYEQYF
>TRBJ2-2|NA|TRBV19|few
TGTGCCATCTCAGGCGTCGCCGGGGAGCTGTTTTTT
CAISGVAGELFF
>TRBJ2-7|TRBD2|TRBV7-3|many
TGTGCCAGCAGCATAAAACGGGGGACTAGCGGAAATAACTACGAGCAGTACTTC
CASSIKRGTSGNNYEQYF
>TRBJ2-7|NA|TRBV5-1|many
TGCGCCAGCAGCTTGACCCAGCGGACCACTGGTGAGCAGTACTTC
CASSLTQRTTGEQYF
>TRBJ2-5|TRBD2|TRBV9|once
TGTGCCAGCAGCGTAGGCGGGAGGGCATTAGAGACCCAGTACTTC
CASSVGGRALETQYF
>TRBJ2-7|TRBD1|TRBV15|many
TGTGCCACAAGAACAGGGGTTTCCCACGAGCAGTACTTC
CATRTGVSHEQYF
>TRBJ2-3|TRBD2|TRBV5-1|few
TGCGCCAGCCATCGGTCGACTAGCGGGGTAACTAGCACAGATACGCAGTATTTT
CASHRSTSGVTSTDTQYF
>TRBJ2-1|TRBD2|TRBV6-2/TRBV6-3|NA
TGTGCCAGCAGTTACTCGAAGCGGGGGAGCTCCTACAATGTGCAGTTCTTC
CASSYSKRGSSYNVQFF
>TRBJ2-1|NA|TRBV4-3|many
TGCGCCAGCAGCCAAGATTTCCGTGGGTTGTACAATGAGCAGTTCTTC
CASSQDFRGLYNEQFF
>TRBJ2-1|NA|TRBV6-1|many
TGTGCCAGCAGTGCAATAAGTCAGTACAATGAGCAGTTCTTC
CASSAISQYNEQFF
>TRBJ2-2|NA|TRBV20-1|many
TGCAGTGCTAGAGCATCGGGGAACACCGGGGAGCTGTTTTTT
CSARASGNTGELFF
>TRBJ2-7|TRBD1|TRBV18|many
TGTGCCAGCTCACAGGACAGGGGGCTGTACGAGCAGTACTTC
CASSQDRGLYEQYF
>TRBJ2-5|NA|TRBV20-1|many
TGCAGTGCAAGATTTTTGGAGACCCAGTACTTC
CSARFLETQYF
>TRBJ2-7|NA|TRBV20-1|NA
TGCAGTGCTAGTAGAGGGGACGTCCTGACCTACGAGCAGTACTTC
CSASRGDVLTYEQYF
>TRBJ2-2|TRBD2|TRBV9|few
TGTGCCAGCAGCGGGACTAGCGGGGTAAACACCGGGGAGCTGTTTTTT
CASSGTSGVNTGELFF
>TRBJ2-2|TRBD2|TRBV29-1|many
TGCAGCGTGGCAATAGCGGGAGTATCCGGGGAGCTGTTTTTT
CSVAIAGVSGELFF
>TRBJ2-3|TRBD2|TRBV6-1|few
TGTGCCAGCAGTAAAATAGAACTAGCGGTCACAGATACGCAGTATTTT
CASSKIELAVTDTQYF
>TRBJ2-7|TRBD1|TRBV10-3|NA
TGTGCCATCAGTGCAAGAACCGGGACAGGGCTCTCCTACGAGCAGTACTTC
CAISARTGTGLSYEQYF
>TRBJ2-2|NA|TRBV29-1|many
TGCAGCGTTCCTAACCCGGGCCAGAACACCGGGGAGCTGTTTTTT
CSVPNPGQNTGELFF
>TRBJ1-6|TRBD1|TRBV2|few
TGTGCCAGCAGTGAAGGAAAGGGGGCTAATTCACCCCTCCACTTT
CASSEGKGANSPLHF
>TRBJ1-4|NA|TRBV6-1|NA
TGTGCCGCCCTGGAAAGACTTAATGAAAAACTGTTTTTT
CAALERLNEKLFF
>TRBJ1-1|NA|TRBV6-2/TRBV6-3|NA
TGTGCCAGCACCCCGTTGGGTGGCACTGAAGCTTTCTTT
CASTPLGGTEAFF
>TRBJ2-3|NA|TRBV20-1|few
TGCAGTGCTAGCTCCCTGGGAGGAGCCCCCCCAGATACGCAGTATTTT
CSASSLGGAPPDTQYF